Sequencing of this T cell receptor beta chain was carried out in a study of cytomegalovirus exposure and HLA in healthy donors. The PCR made use of 60 Vbeta and 13 Jbeta primers. TCRdb's copy holds only in-frame clones and misses some; the assay was immunoSEQ multiplex PCR. This table has 150,000 to 200,000 clones, over 65% appearing once. This clone was picked up a small number of times. There are 12 residues in the CDR3. The germline V gene encodes CDR1 ENHRY and CDR2 SYGVKD. The V end was cut by 11 bases, the J end by 1 base, with 11 bases between. Sequences were obtained from PBMCs. The TCR was taken from a woman in her thirties or forties in good health and CMV-seropositive. The V call is TRBV10-3, the J call TRBJ1-1; the D is unclear. The CDR3 spells CAAGRENTEAFF. The DNA of the CDR3 is TGTGCCGCCGGACGGGAGAACACTGAAGCTTTCTTT.